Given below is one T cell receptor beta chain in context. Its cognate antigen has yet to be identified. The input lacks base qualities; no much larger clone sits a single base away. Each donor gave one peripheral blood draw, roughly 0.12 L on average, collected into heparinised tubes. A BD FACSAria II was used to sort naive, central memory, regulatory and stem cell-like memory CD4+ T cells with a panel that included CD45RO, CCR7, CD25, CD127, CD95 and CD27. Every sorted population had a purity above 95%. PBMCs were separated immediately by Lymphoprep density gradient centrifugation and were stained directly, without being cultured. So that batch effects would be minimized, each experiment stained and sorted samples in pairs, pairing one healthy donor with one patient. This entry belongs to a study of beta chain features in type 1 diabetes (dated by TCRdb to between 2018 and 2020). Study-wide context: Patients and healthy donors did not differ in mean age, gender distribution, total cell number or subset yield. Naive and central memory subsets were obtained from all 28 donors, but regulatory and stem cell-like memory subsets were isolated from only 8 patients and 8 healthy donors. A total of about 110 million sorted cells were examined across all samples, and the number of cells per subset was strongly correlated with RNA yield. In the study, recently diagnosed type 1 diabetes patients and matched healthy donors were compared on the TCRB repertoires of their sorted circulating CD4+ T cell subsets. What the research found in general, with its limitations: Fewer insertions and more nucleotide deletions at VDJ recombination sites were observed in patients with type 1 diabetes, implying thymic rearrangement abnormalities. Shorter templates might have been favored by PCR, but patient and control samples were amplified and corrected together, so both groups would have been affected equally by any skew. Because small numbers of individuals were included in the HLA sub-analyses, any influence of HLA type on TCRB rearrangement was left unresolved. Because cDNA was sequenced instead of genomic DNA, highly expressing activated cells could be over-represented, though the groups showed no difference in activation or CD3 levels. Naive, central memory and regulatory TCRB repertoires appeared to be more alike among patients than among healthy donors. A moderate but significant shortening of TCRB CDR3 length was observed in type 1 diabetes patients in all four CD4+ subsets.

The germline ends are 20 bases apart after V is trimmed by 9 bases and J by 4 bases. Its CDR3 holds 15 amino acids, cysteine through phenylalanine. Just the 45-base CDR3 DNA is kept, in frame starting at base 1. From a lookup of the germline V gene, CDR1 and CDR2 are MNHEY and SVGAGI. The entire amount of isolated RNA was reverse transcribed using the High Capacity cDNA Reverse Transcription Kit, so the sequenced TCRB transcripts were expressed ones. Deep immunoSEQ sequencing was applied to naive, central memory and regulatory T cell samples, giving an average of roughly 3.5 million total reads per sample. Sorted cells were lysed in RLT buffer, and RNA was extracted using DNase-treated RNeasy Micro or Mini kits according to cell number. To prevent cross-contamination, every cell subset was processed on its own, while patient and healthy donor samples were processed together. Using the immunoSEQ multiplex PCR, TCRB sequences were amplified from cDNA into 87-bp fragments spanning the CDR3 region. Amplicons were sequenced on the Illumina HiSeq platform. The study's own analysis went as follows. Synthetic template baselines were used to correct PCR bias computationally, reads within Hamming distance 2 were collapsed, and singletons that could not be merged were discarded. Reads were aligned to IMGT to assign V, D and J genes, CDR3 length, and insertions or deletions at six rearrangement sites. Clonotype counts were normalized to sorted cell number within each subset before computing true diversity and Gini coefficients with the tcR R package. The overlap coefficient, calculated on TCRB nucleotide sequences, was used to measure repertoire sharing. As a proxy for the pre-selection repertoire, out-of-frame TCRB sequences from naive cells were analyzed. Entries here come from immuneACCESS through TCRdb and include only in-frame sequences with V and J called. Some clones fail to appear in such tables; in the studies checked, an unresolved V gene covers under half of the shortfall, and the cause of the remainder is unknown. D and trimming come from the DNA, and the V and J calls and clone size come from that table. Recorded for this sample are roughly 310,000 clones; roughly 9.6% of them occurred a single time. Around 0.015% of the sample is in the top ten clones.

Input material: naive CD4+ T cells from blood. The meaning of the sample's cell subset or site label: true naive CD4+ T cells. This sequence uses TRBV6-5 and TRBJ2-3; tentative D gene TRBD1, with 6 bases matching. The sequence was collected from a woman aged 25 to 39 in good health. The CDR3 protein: CASSINRVPPDTQYF. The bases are TGTGCCAGTTCCATTAACAGGGTCCCCCCAGATACGCAGTATTTT.